This T cell receptor beta chain was identified in a study of shared clonotypes between healthy human individuals. CDR3 size: 13 residues. The V gene's germline CDR1 is SGHDT and CDR2 YYEEEE. The J segment lost 6 bases and the V segment lost 4 bases, leaving 7 bases of the junction unmatched. The DNA input per sorted-subset replicate PCR was 200 to 250 ng, corresponding to 25,000 to 35,000 T cell genomes. TCRdb keeps only in-frame clones here, not all; method: immunoSEQ multiplex PCR. Found here are some 500,000 clones, 90% to 96% of them singletons; the top ten hold about 0.064%. Sequencing was performed on naive CD4+ T cells sorted from blood. As to subset: CD45RA+ positively selected. The chain recombines TRBV5-6 with TRBJ2-7; TRBD1 aligns across 7 bases. The clonotype originates from a woman in her 30s in good health. CDR3 region: CASSPGGTAEQYF. CDR3 DNA sequence: TGTGCCAGCAGCCCGGGTGGGACAGCCGAGCAGTACTTC.